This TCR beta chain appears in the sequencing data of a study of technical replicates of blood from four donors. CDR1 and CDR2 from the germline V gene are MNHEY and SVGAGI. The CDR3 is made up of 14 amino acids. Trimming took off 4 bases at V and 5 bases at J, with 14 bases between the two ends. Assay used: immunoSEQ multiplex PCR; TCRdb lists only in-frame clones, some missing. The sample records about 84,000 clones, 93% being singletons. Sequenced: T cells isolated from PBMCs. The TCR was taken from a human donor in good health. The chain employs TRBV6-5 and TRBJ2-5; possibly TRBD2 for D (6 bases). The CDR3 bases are TGTGCCAGCAGTTTTTACTGGGGGGAGGAGACCCAGTACTTC. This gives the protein CASSFYWGEETQYF.